The present TCR beta chain was sequenced within a study of T cells after posttransplantation cyclophosphamide. Points from the study as a whole: Donor CD8+ memory clones often dominated recipient blood repertoires at later times.

A marrow graft followed busulfan-fludarabine conditioning, with cyclophosphamide on days +3 and +4. The assay was immunoSEQ multiplex PCR, and TCRdb's table has in-frame clones only and misses some. This table holds roughly 5,000 clones, under 90% found once. This clone was detected a few times. Its cognate antigen is unknown. Trimming shortened V by 4 bases and J by 9 bases, and 16 bases separated the two germline ends. This CDR3 is 13 amino acids long. CDR1 is SGHDT and CDR2 is YYEEEE in the germline V gene. This sequence originates from a male patient in his fifties or sixties who received an allogeneic stem cell transplant from a related donor and was CMV-positive. Some T cells may trace back to the graft donor. Source: CD4+ T cells sorted from blood, taken 350 to 370 days after allogeneic stem cell transplant with posttransplant cyclophosphamide. The chain carries TRBV5-6 and TRBJ1-2; weak D call: TRBD1 (5 bases). This chain's CDR3 is CASSGAWTMRYTF. The CDR3 coding sequence is TGTGCCAGCAGCGGGGCCTGGACAATGCGCTACACCTTC.